Shown below are 5 T cell receptor beta chains from a single sample sequenced in a study of control samples from healthy donors and cancer patients. The protocol was immunoSEQ multiplex PCR, while the TCRdb copy is restricted to in-frame clones and leaves out a portion. This table holds around 170,000 clones, around 88% found once. Sequenced: blood. Receptors originate from a woman aged 30 to 39 in good health.

The chain employs TRBV4-1 and TRBJ2-3; 8 bases are shared with TRBD2. This CDR3 region has 15 residues. The junction had 3 bases not matched to a gene; V was cut back by 3 bases and J by 1 base. Looked up from germline, CDR1 is MGHRA and CDR2 is YSYEKL. CDR3 nucleotides: TGCGCCAGCAGCCAGGGGCGGGGGGGCACAGATACGCAGTATTTT. Translated, it gives CASSQGRGGTDTQYF.

The CDR3 DNA sequence: TGTGCCAGTAACATACAGGGGTCCCAGCCCCAGCATTTT. As protein: CASNIQGSQPQHF. The J gene is TRBJ1-5, the V gene TRBV19; TRBD1 matches at 7 bases. V dropped 7 bases and J dropped 7; count of bases not matched to a gene: 7. CDR1 LNHDA and CDR2 SQIVND come from the germline V gene (reference sequence). CDR3 length: 13 residues. Supplemented by reference TRBV19 and TRBJ1-5, the full variable domain reads DGGITQSPKYLFRKEGQNVTLSCEQNLNHDAMYWYRQDPGQGLRLIYYSQIVNDFQKGDIAEGYSVSREKKESFPLTVTSAQKNPTAFYLCASNIQGSQPQHFGDGTRLSIL.

The chain couples TRBV27 to TRBJ2-1, with 11 bases fitting TRBD2. CDR3 length: 15 amino acids. Germline V gives CDR1 MNHEY, CDR2 SMNVEV (reference sequence). V gave up 4 bases and J gave up 6 bases; unmatched junction bases: 5. The CDR3 protein is CASSSGTSGFNEQFF. The CDR3 region has the DNA TGTGCCAGCAGTTCCGGGACTAGCGGATTCAATGAGCAGTTCTTC.

V gene TRBV27 combines with J gene TRBJ2-2; 8 nucleotides match TRBD1. V lost 2 bases and J lost 5; bases outside the gene matches: 1. Germline V lookup: CDR1 MNHEY, CDR2 SMNVEV (reference sequence). The CDR3 has 14 amino acids. Here the CDR3 DNA reads TGTGCCAGCAGTTTACAGGGGGCGACCGGGGAGCTGTTTTTT. Residues: CASSLQGATGELFF.

V and J are TRBV2 and TRBJ2-2, with TRBD2 identical over 11 bases. CDR1 is SNHLY and CDR2 is FYNNEI in the germline V gene. The CDR3 sequence is 15 residues long. J lost 2 bases, V lost 8 bases, and 4 bases had no gene match. The CDR3 protein is CASSGTSGNTGELFF. The CDR3, as DNA: TGTGCCAGCTCAGGGACTAGCGGTAACACCGGGGAGCTGTTTTTT.